A single sample gave rise to the 32 T cell receptor beta chains below, sequenced in a study of identifying expanded T cells in peripheral blood. Data came from immunoSEQ multiplex PCR; TCRdb stores just in-frame clones and leaves some out. The data hold about 78,000 clones, with approximately 90% observed a single time. Sequenced input: blood. The receptors were sampled from a person aged 18 to 70 in good health.

This clone showed up just once. This chain uses TRBV11-2 with TRBJ1-2, with D possibly matching TRBD1 (6 bases). Germline-derived CDR1 and CDR2 are SGHAT and FQNNGV. This CDR3 has 13 amino acids. Trimming left V 2 bases short and J 8 bases short, with 12 bases between. In DNA, the CDR3 is TGTGCCAGCAGCTTATTGGGGGGGCAAGGCTACACCTTC. Protein product: CASSLLGGQGYTF. Together with reference TRBV11-2 and TRBJ1-2, the CDR3 gives the full variable domain: EAGVAQSPRYKIIEKRQSVAFWCNPISGHATLYWYQQILGQGPKLLIQFQNNGVVDDSQLPKDRFSAERLKGVDSTLKIQPAKLEDSAVYLCASSLLGGQGYTFGSGTRLTVV.

This clone was detected only a few times. The chain recombines TRBV7-2 with TRBJ2-7; 8 positions agree with TRBD1. The V gene end was trimmed by 1 base and the J gene end by 9 bases; junction bases not matched to a gene: 11. This CDR3 comprises 15 residues. Per germline, CDR1 SGHTA and CDR2 FQGNSA. CDR3 region: CASSLEPGGLMPQYF. CDR3 bases: TGTGCCAGCAGCTTAGAACCAGGGGGCTTAATGCCGCAGTACTTC.

With respect to this clone: The junction does not match germline at one end; this may be a read error. This sequence joins TRBV4-3 and TRBJ1-4, with 8 bases fitting TRBD1. The CDR3 loop spans 17 amino acids. Germline CDR1 and CDR2: LGHNA and YSLEER. CDR3 DNA: TGCGCCAGCAGCCAGTATGGGGTGGACAGGGCTAAAGAAAAACTGTTTTTT. Its translation: CASSQYGVDRAKEKLFF.

V and J are TRBV2 and TRBJ1-4, with D unclear. CDR3 size: 12 residues. V was pared by 4 bases and J by 8 bases, with 8 bases between. CDR1 and CDR2 (germline): SNHLY, FYNNEI. As DNA, the CDR3 is TGTGCCAGCAGTGTGTTTGGGGAAAAACTGTTTTTT. The encoded protein is CASSVFGEKLFF.

The gene calls are TRBV2 and TRBJ1-3, with 9 bases matching TRBD1. The CDR3 contains 13 residues. Germline loops: CDR1 SNHLY, CDR2 FYNNEI. With 8 bases clipped from V and 4 bases from J, the junction kept 3 bases outside the gene matches. The DNA of the CDR3 is TGTGCCAGCGCCGGGACAGGGGGAAACACCATATATTTT. Its translation is CASAGTGGNTIYF. The whole variable domain, remainder taken from reference TRBV2 and TRBJ1-3, is EPEVTQTPSHQVTQMGQEVILRCVPISNHLYFYWYRQILGQKVEFLVSFYNNEISEKSEIFDDQFSVERPDGSNFTLKIRSTKLEDSAMYFCASAGTGGNTIYFGEGSWLTVV.

The chain recombines TRBV13 with TRBJ2-7; 12 positions match TRBD2. Germline CDR1 is PRHDT and CDR2 is FYEKMQ (reference sequence). With 5 bases clipped from V and 3 bases from J, the junction kept 8 bases outside the gene matches. The CDR3 is 16 amino acids. In DNA, the CDR3 is TGTGCCAGCAGCACAACCCTAGCGGGGGGGCTCTACGAGCAGTACTTC. Translated, it gives CASSTTLAGGLYEQYF. The full variable domain, its missing parts supplied by reference TRBV13 and TRBJ2-7, is AAGVIQSPRHLIKEKRETATLKCYPIPRHDTVYWYQQGPGQDPQFLISFYEKMQSDKGSIPDRFSAQQFSDYHSELNMSSLELGDSALYFCASSTTLAGGLYEQYFGPGTRLTVT.

CDR3 region: CASSLGTSGGDRKQYF. The CDR3 nucleotides read TGTGCCAGCAGCTTAGGGACTAGCGGGGGGGACCGAAAGCAGTATTTT. The chain couples TRBV7-2 to TRBJ2-3, with 15 bases that match TRBD2. This CDR3 region has 16 residues. Germline-derived CDR1 and CDR2 are SGHTA and FQGNSA. The junction had 7 bases not matched to a gene; V was cut back by 1 base and J by 11 bases.

The table lists this clone with a few counts. CDR3 loop: CATDRVGAGVAFF. The CDR3 DNA reads as TGTGCCACCGACCGGGTCGGGGCAGGGGTAGCTTTCTTT. This rearrangement joins TRBV28 to TRBJ1-1, with D tentatively TRBD1 (6 bases). Trimming shortened V by 10 bases and J by 10 bases, and 22 bases separated the two germline ends. Germline CDR1 reads MDHEN; CDR2 reads SYDVKM. The CDR3 is made up of 13 amino acids.

The V gene is TRBV12-5, the J gene TRBJ1-5; D remains unclear. Germline assignment: CDR1 LGHNT and CDR2 FRNRAP. V lost 2 bases and J 4 bases, leaving 6 bases between the germline ends. This CDR3 region has 13 residues. The CDR3 spells CASGLFRNQPQHF. The CDR3 DNA follows: TGTGCTAGTGGTTTGTTCCGGAATCAGCCCCAGCATTTT.

V and J are TRBV9 and TRBJ2-3, with D maybe TRBD2 (6 bases). V was cut by 2 bases and J by 4 bases, with 11 bases left in between. The CDR3 loop spans 14 amino acids. CDR1 is SGDLS, CDR2 YYNGEE, per germline. Here the CDR3 reads CASSVDGGADTQYF. The CDR3 DNA sequence: TGTGCCAGCAGCGTTGACGGAGGGGCAGATACGCAGTATTTT.

This clone was seen just once. V and J are TRBV7-6 and TRBJ1-3; D is ambiguous. Germline V gives CDR1 SGHVS, CDR2 FNYEAQ. With 1 base removed from V and 3 bases from J, the gap between germline ends came to 7 bases. The length of the CDR3 is 14 residues. CDR3 bases: TGTGCCAGCAGCTTAGGGGCGAATGGAAACACCATATATTTT. Its translation: CASSLGANGNTIYF.

The V call is TRBV5-1, the J call TRBJ2-5; TRBD1 is a possible D gene (5 bases). The V end lost 0 bases, the J end lost 2 bases, and 14 bases lay between the germline ends. CDR1 is SGHRS and CDR2 is YFSETQ in the germline V gene. This CDR3 spans 16 amino acids. CDR3: CASSLVLAGLQETQYF. The CDR3 DNA follows: TGCGCCAGCAGCTTGGTATTGGCAGGGCTGCAAGAGACCCAGTACTTC.

The CDR3 nucleotides read TGCAGCGTAGCGGGACTGGGCTACGAGCAGTACTTC. Translation: CSVAGLGYEQYF. The chain carries TRBV29-1 and TRBJ2-5; 7 bases are shared with TRBD2. The DNA end favors TRBJ2-7, so the J call may be wrong. From germline, CDR1 is SQVTM and CDR2 ANQGSEA. The CDR3 runs 12 residues.

This chain uses TRBV4-1 with TRBJ1-2; D is uncertain. Looked up from germline, CDR1 is MGHRA and CDR2 is YSYEKL. The CDR3 consists of 15 residues. V lost 4 bases and J 4 bases, leaving 16 bases between the germline ends. The CDR3 nucleotides are TGCGCCAGCAGCCCCTCGAGGGTGGCCCTCTATGGCTACACCTTC. It translates to CASSPSRVALYGYTF.

The chain employs TRBV2 and TRBJ2-1, with D perhaps matching TRBD1 or TRBD2 (6 bases each). Per germline, CDR1 SNHLY and CDR2 FYNNEI. V was shortened by 7 bases and J by 1 base, with 29 bases between the two germline ends. This CDR3 spans 20 amino acids. This CDR3 reads CASTQNGGSVTEKSYNEQFF. The DNA for the CDR3 is TGTGCCAGCACTCAAAACGGGGGCTCGGTGACGGAGAAATCCTACAATGAGCAGTTCTTC.

Comments on this clone: The same CDR3 arises from other DNA sequences in this sample as well. The rearrangement links TRBV4-2 to TRBJ2-3; D is perhaps TRBD2 (5 bases). The CDR3 runs 15 residues. The V end lost 1 base, the J end lost 0 bases, and 8 bases lay between the germline ends. Germline V gives CDR1 LGHNA, CDR2 YNFKEQ. Here the CDR3 DNA reads TGTGCCAGCAGCCAAGCCCCGGGGAGCACAGATACGCAGTATTTT. This sequence encodes CASSQAPGSTDTQYF.

The J gene is TRBJ2-1, the V gene TRBV4-1; D gene uncertain. The CDR3 has 16 amino acids. Per germline, CDR1 MGHRA and CDR2 YSYEKL. Trimming took 0 bases from V and 4 from J, leaving 13 bases between them. CDR3 DNA: TGCGCCAGCAGCCAAGAAGACAAGGCCCCGTACAATGAGCAGTTCTTC. Residues: CASSQEDKAPYNEQFF.

In its sample, this clone was seen once. The genes are TRBV18 and TRBJ1-2; the D is unclear. Germline V gene data show CDR1 as KGHSH and CDR2 as LQKENI. The CDR3 has 17 residues. Trimming shortened V by 2 bases and J by 4 bases, and 20 bases separated the two germline ends. CDR3 amino acids: CASSPIGQSPLGYGYTF. The CDR3 DNA reads as TGTGCCAGCTCACCAATCGGCCAATCTCCTCTGGGCTATGGCTACACCTTC.

This clone is a singleton in its sample. This chain uses TRBV15 with TRBJ2-1, with TRBD2 as a possible D gene (5 bases). V was shortened by 5 bases and J by 1 base, with 6 bases between the two germline ends. The CDR3 covers 13 residues. In germline, CDR1 is LNHNV, CDR2 YYDKDF (reference sequence). DNA of the CDR3: TGTGCCACCAGCCCGGGGTCCTACAATGAGCAGTTCTTC. Its translation: CATSPGSYNEQFF.

The chain is built from TRBV18 and TRBJ2-1; 8 nucleotides match TRBD2. The CDR3 extends over 14 amino acids. The germline V gene encodes CDR1 KGHSH and CDR2 LQKENI. V dropped 6 bases and J dropped 6; count of bases not matched to a gene: 7. The CDR3 DNA reads TGTGCCAGCTCCATGGCGGGGGGCCGCAATGAGCAGTTCTTC. Its protein product is CASSMAGGRNEQFF.

The chain employs TRBV9 and TRBJ2-5, with 8 bases matching TRBD1. J lost 5 bases, V lost 0 bases, and 6 bases had no gene match. The CDR3 sequence is 15 residues long. CDR1 is SGDLS, CDR2 YYNGEE, per germline. The CDR3 loop reads CASSVESRGHETQYF. The CDR3 DNA reads TGTGCCAGCAGCGTAGAGTCCAGGGGGCATGAGACCCAGTACTTC.

The rearrangement joins TRBV5-1 to TRBJ1-4; weak D call: TRBD1 (6 bases). This CDR3 has 15 amino acids. Germline-derived CDR1 and CDR2 are SGHRS and YFSETQ. V lost 2 bases, J lost 2 bases, and 10 bases lay in between. The CDR3 nucleotides are TGCGCCAGCAGCTTACAGGGACGGACTAATGAAAAACTGTTTTTT. Protein product: CASSLQGRTNEKLFF.

The CDR3 nucleotides are TGTGCCAGCAGCCCATCCAGTCCCCTTAGGCCACCCCTCCACTTT. This encodes CASSPSSPLRPPLHF. The chain combines TRBV7-2 with TRBJ1-6; D gene ambiguous. The CDR3 loop spans 15 amino acids. V was shortened by 5 bases and J by 11 bases, with 19 bases between the two germline ends. Germline-derived CDR1 and CDR2 are SGHTA and FQGNSA.

A few counts support this clone. The chain links TRBV2 to TRBJ2-5; D is uncertain. V lost 7 bases and J 4 bases, leaving 7 bases between the germline ends. Germline values: CDR1 SNHLY, CDR2 FYNNEI. The CDR3 totals 11 residues. The CDR3 loop is CASMSGETQYF. The CDR3 nucleotides are TGTGCCAGCATGTCTGGAGAGACCCAGTACTTC. Looking up the rest from reference TRBV2 and TRBJ2-5 gives the full variable domain: EPEVTQTPSHQVTQMGQEVILRCVPISNHLYFYWYRQILGQKVEFLVSFYNNEISEKSEIFDDQFSVERPDGSNFTLKIRSTKLEDSAMYFCASMSGETQYFGPGTRLLVL.

The chain joins TRBV25-1 to TRBJ2-7, with D uncertain. This CDR3 spans 13 amino acids. Trimming took 7 bases from V and 2 from J, leaving 12 bases between them. CDR1 is MGHDK, CDR2 SYGVNS, per germline. The CDR3 here is CASNSRDTYEQYF. CDR3 DNA: TGTGCCAGCAATTCTAGGGATACCTACGAGCAGTACTTC.

This sequence joins TRBV4-3 and TRBJ2-2; tentative D call: TRBD2 (5 bases). CDR1 LGHNA and CDR2 YSLEER come from the germline V gene. This CDR3 is built from 14 residues. V lost 1 base and J lost 6, with 9 bases in between. CDR3: CASSQGLEAGELFF. The DNA of the CDR3 is TGCGCCAGCAGCCAAGGTTTGGAGGCCGGGGAGCTGTTTTTT.

The chain joins TRBV28 to TRBJ2-1, with TRBD1 identical over 8 bases. Losses at the gene ends were 7 bases for V and 4 bases for J; bases not matched to a gene: 6. The CDR3 has 14 amino acids. Germline CDR1 reads MDHEN; CDR2 reads SYDVKM. CDR3 amino acids: CASKTTGDYNEQFF. The CDR3 nucleotides read TGTGCCAGCAAGACGACAGGGGATTACAATGAGCAGTTCTTC.

This clone has more than one count but fewer than ten. The rearrangement uses TRBV6-6 and TRBJ2-4; 7 bases match TRBD1. J was trimmed by 5 bases and V by 5 bases; bases with no gene match: 12. The V gene's germline CDR1 is MNHNY and CDR2 SVGAGI (reference sequence). The CDR3 extends over 16 amino acids. In nucleotides, the CDR3 is TGTGCCAGCAGTCCGCTCCTAGGGCAGGGGGAAAACATTCAGTACTTC. It specifies CASSPLLGQGENIQYF.

This sequence joins TRBV4-3 and TRBJ2-6; D is unresolved. The length of the CDR3 is 17 residues. The germline V gene encodes CDR1 LGHNA and CDR2 YSLEER. V was pared by 0 bases and J by 0 bases, with 9 bases between. As DNA, the CDR3 is TGCGCCAGCAGCCAAGATGGCCCTAGCTCTGGGGCCAACGTCCTGACTTTC. Translating it yields CASSQDGPSSGANVLTF.

V usage is TRBV5-1 and J usage is TRBJ2-7; 11 nucleotides agree with TRBD1. Unmatched junction bases numbered 1, after V lost 2 bases and J lost 6 bases. CDR1 and CDR2 (germline): SGHRS, YFSETQ. This CDR3 has 13 amino acids. The CDR3 sequence is CASSFGTGGEQYF. For the CDR3, the DNA is TGCGCCAGCAGCTTCGGGACAGGGGGCGAGCAGTACTTC.

DNA of the CDR3: TGTGCCAGCAGCTCGACTAGCAGCTACGAGCAGTACTTC. Amino acid sequence: CASSSTSSYEQYF. The genes are TRBV7-2 and TRBJ2-7; 7 bases align to TRBD2. Germline loops: CDR1 SGHTA, CDR2 FQGNSA. V trimming: 4 bases; J trimming: 3 bases; junction bases outside the gene matches: 3. There are 13 residues in the CDR3. The entire variable domain, with the rest obtained from reference TRBV7-2 and TRBJ2-7, is as follows: GAGVSQSPSNKVTEKGKDVELRCDPISGHTALYWYRQSLGQGLEFLIYFQGNSAPDKSGLPSDRFSAERTGGSVSTLTIQRTQQEDSAVYLCASSSTSSYEQYFGPGTRLTVT.

This chain connects TRBV15 to TRBJ1-2; D not certain. The germline CDR1 and CDR2 sequences are LNHNV and YYDKDF (reference sequence). The CDR3 covers 17 residues. V lost 8 bases and J 4 bases, leaving 26 bases between the germline ends. The chain's CDR3 is CATPRVRAGNPCYGYTF. The CDR3 region has the DNA TGTGCCACCCCGCGGGTAAGGGCCGGAAATCCTTGCTATGGCTACACCTTC.